This entry features one TCR beta chain sequence. Its target is not known. The entry originates in a study of blood T cells in healthy people across ages. V was trimmed by 6 bases and J by 0 bases, leaving 12 bases between them. The CDR3 has 15 amino acids. Looked up from germline, CDR1 is DFQATT and CDR2 is SNEGSKA (reference sequence). In terms of origin and age, donors were healthy Caucasian individuals from Russia aged about 6 to 100. Findings of the study overall: A strong correlation was seen between TCR beta diversity and naive T cell percentage. In long-lived donors, naive CD4+ cell counts and diversity exceeded those of aged donors.

A second PCR of about 6 to 11 cycles used a sample-barcoded 5' primer and a J-beta primer mix. TCRdb re-derived calls from the 5' RACE reads in MiXCR, one entry per CDR3 protein. The table lists more than 600,000 distinct CDR3 sequences, more than 20% of them singletons. These same records also appear under a second study, on T cells of mothers and their children. From that report: It was observed that no persistent microchimeric T cell clones could be detected.

The chain carries TRBV20-1 and TRBJ1-6; unclear D gene. This TCR was sampled from a boy younger than 18 in good health. The sequenced sample was blood. DNA of the CDR3: TGCAGTGCCCCAACAGAGAGCTCCTATAATTCACCCCTCCACTTT. Its translation: CSAPTESSYNSPLHF.